Here is one T cell receptor (beta chain) with its context. Its antigen is not identified. Time point described: peripheral blood 6 weeks after treatment start. This CDR3 comprises 15 residues. Trimming cost V 5 bases and J 4 bases, with 17 bases left between them. CDR1 is LNHDA and CDR2 is SQIVND in the germline V gene (reference sequence). Only in-frame clones appear in the TCRdb table, and some are missing; sequencing was by immunoSEQ multiplex PCR. The repertoire holds about 30,000 clones, with about 88% as singletons. This sample is part of a study of PD-L1 blockade in urothelial cancer. Study-wide background: Patients initiated atezolizumab in the mid-2010s at 1,200 mg intravenously every 3 weeks. The analyses of blood took place 3 weeks (second dose) and 6 weeks after treatment start.

Notes on the study in general: Durable-benefit patients showed greater tumor-associated blood clone expansion at 3 weeks.

Specimen: PBMCs, collected around atezolizumab (anti-PD-L1) treatment. The clonotype was recovered from a man aged 80 or over with urothelial cancer. The chain recombines TRBV19 with TRBJ1-1, with a tentative D call TRBD1 (5 bases). In DNA, the CDR3 is TGTGCCAGTAGTGGGCCACCTCCAGGGATCACTGAAGCTTTCTTT. Protein sequence: CASSGPPPGITEAFF.